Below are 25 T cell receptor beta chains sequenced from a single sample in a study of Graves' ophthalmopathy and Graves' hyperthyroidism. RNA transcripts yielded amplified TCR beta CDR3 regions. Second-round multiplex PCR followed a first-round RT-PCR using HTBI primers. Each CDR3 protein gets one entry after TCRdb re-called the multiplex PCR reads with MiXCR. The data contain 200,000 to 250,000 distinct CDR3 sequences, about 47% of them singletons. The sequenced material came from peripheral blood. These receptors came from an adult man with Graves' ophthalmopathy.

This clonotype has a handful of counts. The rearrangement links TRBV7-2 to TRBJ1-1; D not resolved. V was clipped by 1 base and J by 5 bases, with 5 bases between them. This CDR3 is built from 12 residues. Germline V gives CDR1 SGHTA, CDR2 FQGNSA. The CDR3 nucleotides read TGTGCCAGCAGCTTAGGCAAGACTGAAGCTTTCTTT. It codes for CASSLGKTEAFF.

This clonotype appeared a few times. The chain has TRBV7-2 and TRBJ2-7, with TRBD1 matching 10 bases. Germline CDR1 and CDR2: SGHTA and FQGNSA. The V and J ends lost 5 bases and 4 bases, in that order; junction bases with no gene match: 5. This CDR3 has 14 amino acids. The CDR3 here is CASSIDRGRYEQYF. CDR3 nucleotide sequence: TGTGCCAGCAGCATAGACAGGGGGCGTTACGAGCAGTACTTC.

Here the CDR3 DNA reads TGCGCCAGCAGTGGGAACTATTTCCCCTACGAGCAGTACTTC. It yields the protein CASSGNYFPYEQYF. The chain has TRBV10-1 and TRBJ2-5; D unresolved. The end of the DNA aligns better with TRBJ2-7, so the J call may be wrong. The CDR3 extends over 14 amino acids. CDR1 and CDR2 from the germline V gene are WNHNN and SYGVQD (reference sequence).

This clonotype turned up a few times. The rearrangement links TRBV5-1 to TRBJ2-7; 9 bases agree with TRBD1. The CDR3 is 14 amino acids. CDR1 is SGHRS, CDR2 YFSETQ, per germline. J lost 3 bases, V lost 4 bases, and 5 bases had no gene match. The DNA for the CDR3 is TGCGCCAGCAGCCCAGACAGGGGGGGCTACGAGCAGTACTTC. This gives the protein CASSPDRGGYEQYF.

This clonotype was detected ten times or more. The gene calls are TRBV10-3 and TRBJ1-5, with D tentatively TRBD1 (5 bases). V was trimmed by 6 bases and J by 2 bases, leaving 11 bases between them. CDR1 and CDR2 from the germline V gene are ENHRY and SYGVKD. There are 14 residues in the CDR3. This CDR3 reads CAISPGGGNQPQHF. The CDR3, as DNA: TGTGCCATCAGCCCTGGGGGGGGCAATCAGCCCCAGCATTTT.

CDR3 bases: TGTGCCAGCGAGGGGCTCCAAGAGACCCAGTACTTC. Translation gives CASEGLQETQYF. The chain uses TRBV7-9 and TRBJ2-5; D is possibly TRBD1 or TRBD2 (5 bases each). V shed 8 bases and J shed 1 base, with 8 bases lying between them. Germline V lookup: CDR1 SEHNR, CDR2 FQNEAQ (reference sequence). This CDR3 comprises 12 residues.

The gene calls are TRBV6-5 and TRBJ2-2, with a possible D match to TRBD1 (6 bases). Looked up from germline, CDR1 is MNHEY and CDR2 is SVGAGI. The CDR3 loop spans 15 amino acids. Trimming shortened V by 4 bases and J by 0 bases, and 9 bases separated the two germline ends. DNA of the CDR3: TGTGCCAGCAGTTGGACAGACCCGAACACCGGGGAGCTGTTTTTT. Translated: CASSWTDPNTGELFF.

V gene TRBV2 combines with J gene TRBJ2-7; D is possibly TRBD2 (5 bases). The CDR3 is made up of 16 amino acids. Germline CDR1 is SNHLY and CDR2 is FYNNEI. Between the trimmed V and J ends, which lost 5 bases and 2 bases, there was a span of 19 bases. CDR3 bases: TGTGCCAGCAGTTCTCTCAGCCGGGAAAAAGCCTACGAGCAGTACTTC. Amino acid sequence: CASSSLSREKAYEQYF.

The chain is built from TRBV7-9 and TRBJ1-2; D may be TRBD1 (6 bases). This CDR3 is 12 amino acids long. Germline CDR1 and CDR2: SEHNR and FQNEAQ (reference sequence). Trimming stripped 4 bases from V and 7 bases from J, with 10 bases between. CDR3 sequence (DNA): TGTGCCAGCAGCTCCCAGGGGTTTGGCTACACCTTC. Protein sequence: CASSSQGFGYTF. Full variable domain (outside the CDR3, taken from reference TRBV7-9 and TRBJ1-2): DTGVSQNPRHKITKRGQNVTFRCDPISEHNRLYWYRQTLGQGPEFLTYFQNEAQLEKSRLLSDRFSAERPKGSFSTLEIQRTEQGDSAMYLCASSSQGFGYTFGSGTRLTVV.

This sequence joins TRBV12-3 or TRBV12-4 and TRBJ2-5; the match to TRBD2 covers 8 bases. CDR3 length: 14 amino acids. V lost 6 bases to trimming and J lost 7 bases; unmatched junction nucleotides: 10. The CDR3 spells CASSLGASGWTQYF. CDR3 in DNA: TGTGCCAGCAGCCTTGGGGCTAGCGGGTGGACCCAGTACTTC.

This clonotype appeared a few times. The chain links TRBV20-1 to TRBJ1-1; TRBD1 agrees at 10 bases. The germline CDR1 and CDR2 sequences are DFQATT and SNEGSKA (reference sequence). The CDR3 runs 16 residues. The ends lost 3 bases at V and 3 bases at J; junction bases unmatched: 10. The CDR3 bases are TGCAGTGCTAGTAGGGCGGACAGGGGGTTGCACACTGAAGCTTTCTTT. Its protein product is CSASRADRGLHTEAFF.

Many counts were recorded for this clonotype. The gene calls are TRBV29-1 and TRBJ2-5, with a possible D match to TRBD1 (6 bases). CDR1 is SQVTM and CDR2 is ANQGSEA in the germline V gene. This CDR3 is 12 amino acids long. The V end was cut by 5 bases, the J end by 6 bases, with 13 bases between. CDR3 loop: CSVLPGEKTQYF. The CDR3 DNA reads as TGCAGCGTTCTACCAGGGGAGAAGACCCAGTACTTC.

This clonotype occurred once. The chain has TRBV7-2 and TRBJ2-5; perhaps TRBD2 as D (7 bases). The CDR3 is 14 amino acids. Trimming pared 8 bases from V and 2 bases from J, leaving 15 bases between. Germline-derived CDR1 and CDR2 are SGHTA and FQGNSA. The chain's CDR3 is CASVRGGHQETQYF. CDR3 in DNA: TGTGCCAGCGTAAGGGGGGGGCATCAAGAGACCCAGTACTTC. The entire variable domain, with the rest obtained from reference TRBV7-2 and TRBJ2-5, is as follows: GAGVSQSPSNKVTEKGKDVELRCDPISGHTALYWYRQSLGQGLEFLIYFQGNSAPDKSGLPSDRFSAERTGGSVSTLTIQRTQQEDSAVYLCASVRGGHQETQYFGPGTRLLVL.

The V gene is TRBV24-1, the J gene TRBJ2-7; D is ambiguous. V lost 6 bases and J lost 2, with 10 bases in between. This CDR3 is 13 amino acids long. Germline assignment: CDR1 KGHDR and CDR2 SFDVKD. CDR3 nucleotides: TGTGCCACCAGTTCGGAAAAGACCTACGAGCAGTACTTC. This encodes CATSSEKTYEQYF.

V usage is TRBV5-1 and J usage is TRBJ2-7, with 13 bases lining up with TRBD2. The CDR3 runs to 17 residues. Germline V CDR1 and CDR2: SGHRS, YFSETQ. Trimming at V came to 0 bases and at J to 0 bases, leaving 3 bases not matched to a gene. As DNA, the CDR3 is TGCGCCAGCAGCTTGGGACTAGCGGGAGGAACCTCCTACGAGCAGTACTTC. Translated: CASSLGLAGGTSYEQYF.

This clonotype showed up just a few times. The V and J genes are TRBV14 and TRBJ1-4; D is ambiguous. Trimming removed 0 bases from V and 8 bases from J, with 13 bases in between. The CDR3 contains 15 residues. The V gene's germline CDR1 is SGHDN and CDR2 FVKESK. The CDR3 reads CASSQDRRGREKLFF. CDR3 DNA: TGTGCCAGCAGCCAAGATCGGCGTGGGAGGGAAAAACTGTTTTTT. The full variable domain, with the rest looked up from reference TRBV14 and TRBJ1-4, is EAGVTQFPSHSVIEKGQTVTLRCDPISGHDNLYWYRRVMGKEIKFLLHFVKESKQDESGMPNNRFLAERTGGTYSTLKVQPAELEDSGVYFCASSQDRRGREKLFFGSGTQLSVL.

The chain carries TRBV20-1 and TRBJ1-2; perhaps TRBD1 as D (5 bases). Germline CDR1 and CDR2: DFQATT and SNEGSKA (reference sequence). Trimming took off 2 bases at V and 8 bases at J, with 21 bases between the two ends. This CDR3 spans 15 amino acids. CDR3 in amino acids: CSARKGREEAGGYTF. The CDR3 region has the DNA TGCAGTGCTAGAAAGGGCAGGGAAGAGGCGGGCGGCTACACCTTC.

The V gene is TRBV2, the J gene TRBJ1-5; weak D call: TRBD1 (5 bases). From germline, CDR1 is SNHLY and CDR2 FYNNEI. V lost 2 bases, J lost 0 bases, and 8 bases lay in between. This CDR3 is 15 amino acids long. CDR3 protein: CASSERGYSNQPQHF. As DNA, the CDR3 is TGTGCCAGCAGTGAAAGGGGATATAGCAATCAGCCCCAGCATTTT. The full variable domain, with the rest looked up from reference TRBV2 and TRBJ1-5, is EPEVTQTPSHQVTQMGQEVILRCVPISNHLYFYWYRQILGQKVEFLVSFYNNEISEKSEIFDDQFSVERPDGSNFTLKIRSTKLEDSAMYFCASSERGYSNQPQHFGDGTRLSIL.

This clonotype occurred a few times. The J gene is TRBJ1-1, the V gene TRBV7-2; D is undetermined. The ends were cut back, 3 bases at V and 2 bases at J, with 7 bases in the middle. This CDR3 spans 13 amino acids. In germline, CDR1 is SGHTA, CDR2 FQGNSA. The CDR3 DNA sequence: TGTGCCAGCAGCTTCCGGCGAAACACTGAAGCTTTCTTT. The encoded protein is CASSFRRNTEAFF.

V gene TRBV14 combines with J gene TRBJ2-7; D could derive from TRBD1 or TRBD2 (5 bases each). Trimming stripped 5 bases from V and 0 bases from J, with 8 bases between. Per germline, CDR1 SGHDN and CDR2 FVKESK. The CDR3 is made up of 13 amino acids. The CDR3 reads CASSWDDSYEQYF. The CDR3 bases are TGTGCCAGCAGCTGGGACGACTCCTACGAGCAGTACTTC. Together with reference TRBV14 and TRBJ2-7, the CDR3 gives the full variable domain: EAGVTQFPSHSVIEKGQTVTLRCDPISGHDNLYWYRRVMGKEIKFLLHFVKESKQDESGMPNNRFLAERTGGTYSTLKVQPAELEDSGVYFCASSWDDSYEQYFGPGTRLTVT.

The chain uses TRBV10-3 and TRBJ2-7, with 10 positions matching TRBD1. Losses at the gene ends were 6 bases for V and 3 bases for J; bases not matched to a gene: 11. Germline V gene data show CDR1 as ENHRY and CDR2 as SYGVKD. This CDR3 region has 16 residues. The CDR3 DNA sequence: TGTGCCATCAGGGGGGACTTGACAGGGGGCGGCTACGAGCAGTACTTC. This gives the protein CAIRGDLTGGGYEQYF.

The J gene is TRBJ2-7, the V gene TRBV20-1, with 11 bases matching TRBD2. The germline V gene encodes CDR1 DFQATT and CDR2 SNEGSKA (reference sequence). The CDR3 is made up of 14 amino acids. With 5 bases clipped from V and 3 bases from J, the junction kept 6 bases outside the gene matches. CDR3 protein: CSAQRLAGSYEQYF. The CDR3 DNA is TGCAGTGCTCAGCGACTAGCGGGGAGCTACGAGCAGTACTTC.

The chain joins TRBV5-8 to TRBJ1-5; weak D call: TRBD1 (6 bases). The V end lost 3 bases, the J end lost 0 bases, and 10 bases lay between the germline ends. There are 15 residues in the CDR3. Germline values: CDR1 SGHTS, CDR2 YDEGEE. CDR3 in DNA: TGTGCCAGCAGCTCTGACAGGAGTAGCAATCAGCCCCAGCATTTT. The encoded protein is CASSSDRSSNQPQHF.

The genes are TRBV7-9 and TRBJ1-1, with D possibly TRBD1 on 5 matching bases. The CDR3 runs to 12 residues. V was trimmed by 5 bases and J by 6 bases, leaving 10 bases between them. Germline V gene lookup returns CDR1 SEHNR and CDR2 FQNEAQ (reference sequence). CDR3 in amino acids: CASSTGAPEAFF. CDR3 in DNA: TGTGCCAGCAGCACCGGGGCCCCTGAAGCTTTCTTT.

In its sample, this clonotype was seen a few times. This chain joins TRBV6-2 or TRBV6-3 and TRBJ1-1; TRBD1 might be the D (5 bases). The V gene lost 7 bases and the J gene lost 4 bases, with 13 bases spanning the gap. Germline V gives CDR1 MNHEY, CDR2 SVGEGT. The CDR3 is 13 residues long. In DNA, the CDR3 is TGTGCCAGCACTGCCGGGACCGGCACTGAAGCTTTCTTT. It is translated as CASTAGTGTEAFF.